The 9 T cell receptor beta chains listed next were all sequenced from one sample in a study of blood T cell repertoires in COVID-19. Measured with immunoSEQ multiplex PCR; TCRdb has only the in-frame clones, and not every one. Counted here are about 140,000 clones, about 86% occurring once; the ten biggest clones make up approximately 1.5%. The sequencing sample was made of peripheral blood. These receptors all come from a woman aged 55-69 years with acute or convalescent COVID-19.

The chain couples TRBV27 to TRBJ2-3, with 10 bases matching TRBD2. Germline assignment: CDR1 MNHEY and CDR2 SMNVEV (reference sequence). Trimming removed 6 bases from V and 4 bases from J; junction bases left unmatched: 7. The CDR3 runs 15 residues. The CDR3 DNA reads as TGTGCCAGCAGATACCTAGCGGGGGATTCAGATACGCAGTATTTT. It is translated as CASRYLAGDSDTQYF.

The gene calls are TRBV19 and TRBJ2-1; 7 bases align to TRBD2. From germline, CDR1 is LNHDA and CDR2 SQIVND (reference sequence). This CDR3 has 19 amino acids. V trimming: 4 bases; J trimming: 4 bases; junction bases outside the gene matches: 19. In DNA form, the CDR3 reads TGTGCCAGTAGTAACCCCTCATTATTGCGGGGGAAAATATACAATGAGCAGTTCTTC. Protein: CASSNPSLLRGKIYNEQFF.

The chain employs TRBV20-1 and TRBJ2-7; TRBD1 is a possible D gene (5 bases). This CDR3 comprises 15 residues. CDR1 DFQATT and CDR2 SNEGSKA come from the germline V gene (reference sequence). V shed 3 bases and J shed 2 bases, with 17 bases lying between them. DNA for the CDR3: TGCAGTGCTAGTCGCACAGGAGTACCGACCTACGAGCAGTACTTC. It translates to CSASRTGVPTYEQYF.

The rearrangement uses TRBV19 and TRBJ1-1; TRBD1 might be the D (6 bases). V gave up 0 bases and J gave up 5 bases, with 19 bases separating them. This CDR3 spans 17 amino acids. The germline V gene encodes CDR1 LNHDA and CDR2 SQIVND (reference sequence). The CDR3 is CASSIDAITGSRTEAFF. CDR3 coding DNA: TGTGCCAGTAGTATAGATGCCATTACAGGGTCGAGAACTGAAGCTTTCTTT.

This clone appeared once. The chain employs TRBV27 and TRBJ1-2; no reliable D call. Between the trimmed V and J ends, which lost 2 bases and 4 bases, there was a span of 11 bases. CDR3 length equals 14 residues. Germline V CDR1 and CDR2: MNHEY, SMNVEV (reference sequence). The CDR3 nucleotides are TGTGCCAGCAGTTTAATTAGGGCGGGCTATGGCTACACCTTC. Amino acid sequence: CASSLIRAGYGYTF.

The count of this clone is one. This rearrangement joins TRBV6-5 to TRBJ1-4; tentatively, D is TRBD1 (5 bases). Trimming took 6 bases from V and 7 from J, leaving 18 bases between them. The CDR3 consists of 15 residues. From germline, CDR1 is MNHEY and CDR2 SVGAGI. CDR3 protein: CASRDPLGDSEKLFF. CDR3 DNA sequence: TGTGCCAGCAGGGACCCCCTGGGGGACTCTGAAAAACTGTTTTTT.

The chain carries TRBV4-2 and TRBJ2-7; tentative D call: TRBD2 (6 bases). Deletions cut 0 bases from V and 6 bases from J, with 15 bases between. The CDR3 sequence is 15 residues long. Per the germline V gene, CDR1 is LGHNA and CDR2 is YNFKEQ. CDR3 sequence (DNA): TGTGCCAGCAGCCAAGATAGGGCGGGGAGTGTCGAGCAGTACTTC. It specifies CASSQDRAGSVEQYF.

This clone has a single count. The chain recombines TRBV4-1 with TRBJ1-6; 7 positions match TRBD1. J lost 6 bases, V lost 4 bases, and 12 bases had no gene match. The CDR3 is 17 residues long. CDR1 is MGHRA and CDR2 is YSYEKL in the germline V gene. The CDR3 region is CASSLGTRTGANSPLHF. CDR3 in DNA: TGCGCCAGCAGCCTCGGGACCCGAACAGGGGCTAATTCACCCCTCCACTTT.

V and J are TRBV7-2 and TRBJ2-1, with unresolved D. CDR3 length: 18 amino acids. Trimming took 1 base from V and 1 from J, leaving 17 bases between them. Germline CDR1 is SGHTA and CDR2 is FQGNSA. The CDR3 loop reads CASSLVTSGRGSYNEQFF. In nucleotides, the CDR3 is TGTGCCAGCAGCTTAGTGACCTCCGGAAGAGGATCCTACAATGAGCAGTTCTTC.